The 18 T cell receptor beta chains in this list originate from one sample, sequenced in a study of blood T cell repertoires in COVID-19. This table comes from immunoSEQ multiplex PCR, and its TCRdb copy is limited to in-frame clones, with some not included. In the table there are roughly 170,000 clones, around four fifths of which are singletons. The sample taken for sequencing was peripheral blood. These receptors were collected from a man between 35 and 55 years old who had recovered from COVID-19.

The chain recombines TRBV7-2 with TRBJ1-6, with 7 bases fitting TRBD1. The CDR3 length is 15 residues. Germline V gene lookup returns CDR1 SGHTA and CDR2 FQGNSA. V lost 4 bases and J lost 7; bases outside the gene matches: 7. This CDR3 reads CASSSLTGYNSPLHF. The CDR3, as DNA: TGTGCCAGCAGCTCCTTGACAGGGTACAATTCACCCCTCCACTTT. Filled out from reference TRBV7-2 and TRBJ1-6, the complete variable domain reads GAGVSQSPSNKVTEKGKDVELRCDPISGHTALYWYRQSLGQGLEFLIYFQGNSAPDKSGLPSDRFSAERTGGSVSTLTIQRTQQEDSAVYLCASSSLTGYNSPLHFGNGTRLTVT.

The chain recombines TRBV6-4 with TRBJ2-7, with 10 positions matching TRBD1. This CDR3 spans 13 amino acids. Germline trimming cut 9 bases from V and 3 bases from J; bases unmatched to any gene: 5. Germline CDR1 reads MRHNA; CDR2 reads SNTAGT. CDR3 DNA: TGTGCCAGTCGGACAGGGGGGAGCTACGAGCAGTACTTC. Translation: CASRTGGSYEQYF.

The rearrangement uses TRBV29-1 and TRBJ2-1; TRBD2 aligns across 11 bases. After removal of 5 bases from V and 9 bases from J, the junction contained 6 bases not matched to a gene. Germline values: CDR1 SQVTM, CDR2 ANQGSEA. This CDR3 spans 13 amino acids. As DNA, the CDR3 is TGCAGCGTTAGGGGTAGCGGGAGGGGTGAGCAGTTCTTC. Protein product: CSVRGSGRGEQFF.

The J gene is TRBJ1-1, the V gene TRBV11-3; D perhaps matches TRBD1 (6 bases). CDR1 and CDR2 (germline): SGHNT, YENEEA. The CDR3 has 17 amino acids. Trimming took 4 bases from V and 0 from J, leaving 18 bases between them. This CDR3 reads CASSSEVRTAMNTEAFF. The CDR3 DNA follows: TGTGCCAGCAGCTCAGAGGTCCGGACAGCTATGAACACTGAAGCTTTCTTT.

The CDR3 here is CASSDPETGDEKLFF. DNA for the CDR3: TGTGCCAGCAGCGACCCCGAGACAGGGGATGAAAAACTGTTTTTT. The V and J genes are TRBV5-5 and TRBJ1-4, with 8 bases that match TRBD1. The CDR3 sequence is 15 residues long. Germline V gene sequence: CDR1 SGHKS, CDR2 YYEKEE (reference sequence). The trim removed 4 bases at V and 6 bases at J, leaving 8 bases unmatched.

This chain joins TRBV7-9 and TRBJ2-7; 11 nucleotides line up with TRBD2. This CDR3 contains 15 residues. Trimming at V came to 3 bases and at J to 2 bases, leaving 3 bases not matched to a gene. Germline loops: CDR1 SEHNR, CDR2 FQNEAQ (reference sequence). The CDR3 DNA sequence: TGTGCCAGCAGCTTGGGACTAGCGGAAACCTACGAGCAGTACTTC. Its translation is CASSLGLAETYEQYF.

V and J are TRBV7-5 and TRBJ2-2; the table names TRBD1, a call not compared with the DNA. TRBV7-5 is termed a pseudogene. This CDR3 has 13 amino acids. The CDR3 region has the DNA TGTGCTCCGCCCCCAGGGAACACCGGGGAGCTGTTTTTT. It encodes CAPPPGNTGELFF.

The chain links TRBV27 to TRBJ2-3, with D tentatively TRBD1 (5 bases). V was cut by 3 bases and J by 5 bases, with 12 bases left in between. In germline, CDR1 is MNHEY, CDR2 SMNVEV (reference sequence). CDR3 size: 14 residues. The CDR3: CASSFPRVGDTQYF. Written as DNA, the CDR3 is TGTGCCAGCAGTTTCCCCAGGGTGGGAGATACGCAGTATTTT.

This chain uses TRBV6-5 with TRBJ2-7; 12 bases line up with TRBD2. CDR3 length: 15 residues. In germline, CDR1 is MNHEY, CDR2 SVGAGI. Unmatched junction bases numbered 4, after V lost 6 bases and J lost 1 base. CDR3 DNA sequence: TGTGCCAGCAGACTTGGGACTAGCGGGTCCTACGAGCAGTACTTC. The encoded protein is CASRLGTSGSYEQYF.

This clone appeared a few times. The J gene is TRBJ2-1, the V gene TRBV13; no clear D. The germline V gene has CDR1 PRHDT and CDR2 FYEKMQ (reference sequence). The ends were cut back, 3 bases at V and 5 bases at J, with 5 bases in the middle. The CDR3 is 12 amino acids. This chain's CDR3 is CASSFLNNEQFF. CDR3 DNA: TGTGCCAGCAGCTTCCTTAACAATGAGCAGTTCTTC. Supplemented by reference TRBV13 and TRBJ2-1, the full variable domain reads AAGVIQSPRHLIKEKRETATLKCYPIPRHDTVYWYQQGPGQDPQFLISFYEKMQSDKGSIPDRFSAQQFSDYHSELNMSSLELGDSALYFCASSFLNNEQFFGPGTRLTVL.

This clone was detected ten times or more. The rearrangement links TRBV7-6 to TRBJ2-7; 7 bases agree with TRBD1. Looked up from germline, CDR1 is SGHVS and CDR2 is FNYEAQ. The CDR3 sequence is 17 residues long. V trimming: 1 base; J trimming: 1 base; junction bases outside the gene matches: 10. In DNA, the CDR3 is TGTGCCAGCAGCTTAGTAGGCGACAGGGAAGGGTCCTACGAGCAGTACTTC. Protein: CASSLVGDREGSYEQYF.

This clone came up a few times. The chain recombines TRBV2 with TRBJ2-7; 11 nucleotides line up with TRBD2. With 8 bases clipped from V and 1 base from J, the junction kept 7 bases outside the gene matches. Germline assignment: CDR1 SNHLY and CDR2 FYNNEI. The CDR3 consists of 15 residues. Written as DNA, the CDR3 is TGTGCCAGCCAGGGACTAGCGGTCAAGTCCTACGAGCAGTACTTC. The encoded protein is CASQGLAVKSYEQYF.

A few counts support this clone. The chain has TRBV19 and TRBJ1-5; D unclear. Germline lookup yields CDR1 LNHDA and CDR2 SQIVND (reference sequence). The germline V and J ends were trimmed by 1 base and 0 bases, with 4 bases remaining between them. The CDR3 has 14 amino acids. CDR3: CASSIAYSNQPQHF. The CDR3 coding sequence is TGTGCCAGTAGTATAGCTTATAGCAATCAGCCCCAGCATTTT.

This clone showed up just once. The chain joins TRBV28 to TRBJ1-5; D might be TRBD1 (5 bases). Germline V CDR1 and CDR2: MDHEN, SYDVKM. Trimming left V 8 bases short and J 9 bases short, with 26 bases between. This CDR3 contains 16 residues. CDR3 sequence: CASRTPRQTLKRPQHF. As DNA, the CDR3 is TGTGCCAGCCGCACCCCTCGACAGACCCTAAAACGGCCCCAGCATTTT.

The chain joins TRBV11-2 to TRBJ2-1, with 14 bases lining up with TRBD2. The germline gives CDR1 SGHAT, CDR2 FQNNGV. Trimming removed 5 bases from V and 0 bases from J; junction bases left unmatched: 3. This CDR3 is 17 amino acids long. DNA of the CDR3: TGTGCCAGCAGCGGGGGACTAGCGGGAGCCTCCTACAATGAGCAGTTCTTC. Translating it yields CASSGGLAGASYNEQFF.

The V and J genes are TRBV10-3 and TRBJ2-5; D perhaps matches TRBD2 (5 bases). Per germline, CDR1 ENHRY and CDR2 SYGVKD. V lost 6 bases, J lost 2 bases, and 10 bases lay in between. The CDR3 contains 13 residues. CDR3 DNA: TGTGCCATCAGGCCAAGCGGACAAGAGACCCAGTACTTC. Protein: CAIRPSGQETQYF.

This sequence joins TRBV3-1 (or the pseudogene TRBV3-2) and TRBJ2-5; TRBD1 matches 7 bases. The V segment lost 2 bases and the J segment 4 bases; nucleotides outside the gene matches: 4. CDR3 length equals 14 residues. CDR1 LGHDT and CDR2 YNNKEL come from the germline V gene (reference sequence). CDR3 in amino acids: CASSQPRGRETQYF. CDR3 in DNA: TGTGCCAGCAGCCAACCGAGGGGGCGAGAGACCCAGTACTTC.

The chain has TRBV27 and TRBJ2-1; 12 bases map to TRBD2. V trimming: 6 bases; J trimming: 3 bases; junction bases outside the gene matches: 9. CDR1 is MNHEY, CDR2 SMNVEV, per germline (reference sequence). The CDR3 has 17 amino acids. CDR3: CASSHGTSGSLYNEQFF. CDR3 nucleotides: TGTGCCAGCAGCCACGGGACTAGCGGGTCCCTCTACAATGAGCAGTTCTTC.